This T cell receptor (beta chain) was observed in a study of T cell responses to AZD1222 COVID-19 vaccine. CDR3 length equals 14 residues. V was pared by 3 bases and J by 8 bases, with 16 bases between. The germline gives CDR1 MDHEN, CDR2 SYDVKM. Study findings and constraints: In all cases, repertoires were sampled only after the peak T cell response.

TCRdb's table, derived via immunoSEQ multiplex PCR, lists solely in-frame clones and lacks some. Of approximately 100,000 clones listed, roughly 87% are singletons. This clone has more than one count but fewer than ten. Its target is not known. This TCR was sampled from an adult in good health. The chain links TRBV28 to TRBJ1-2; perhaps TRBD1 as D (6 bases). The sample in question was peripheral blood, obtained on day 0 of AZD1222 vaccination. CDR3 sequence: CASSLEGGLAGYTF. The CDR3 coding sequence is TGTGCCAGCAGTTTGGAGGGGGGGTTAGCGGGCTACACCTTC.